One and the same sample provided the 14 T cell receptor beta chains below, sequenced in a study of T-cell reconstitution after alpha-beta-depleted transplantation in children. As it was prepared, the TCRbeta library received unique molecular identifiers. In TCRdb, the PCR reads were re-called with MiXCR into one record per CDR3 protein. The data hold some 600,000 distinct CDR3 sequences, with roughly 17% observed a single time. The material was PBMCs from the stem cell graft donor, obtained from the stem cell graft. These receptors all stem from a human donor who donated a stem cell graft to a child with acute myeloid leukemia.

This clonotype was seen many times. The chain is built from TRBV20-1 and TRBJ2-1; 10 bases line up with TRBD2. V was pared by 3 bases and J by 4 bases, with 9 bases of the junction left unmatched. Germline V lookup: CDR1 DFQATT, CDR2 SNEGSKA (reference sequence). This CDR3 comprises 16 residues. The CDR3 reads CSARGASGGFYNEQFF. CDR3 DNA sequence: TGCAGTGCTAGGGGGGCTAGCGGGGGATTTTACAATGAGCAGTTCTTC.

The chain is built from TRBV28 and TRBJ1-4, with TRBD1 identical over 7 bases. This CDR3 has 15 amino acids. With 4 bases clipped from V and 3 bases from J, the junction kept 5 bases outside the gene matches. Germline V gene lookup returns CDR1 MDHEN and CDR2 SYDVKM. This CDR3 is CASSSFGTANEKLFF. The CDR3 coding sequence is TGTGCCAGCAGTTCCTTTGGGACAGCTAATGAAAAACTGTTTTTT.

The chain has TRBV20-1 and TRBJ2-2; 11 nucleotides line up with TRBD2. The germline V gene encodes CDR1 DFQATT and CDR2 SNEGSKA (reference sequence). This CDR3 is 15 amino acids long. J was trimmed by 2 bases and V by 4 bases; bases with no gene match: 3. The CDR3 sequence: CSATTSGINTGELFF. For the CDR3, the DNA is TGCAGTGCTACGACTAGCGGGATAAACACCGGGGAGCTGTTTTTT.

The table lists this clonotype with many counts. V is TRBV7-2 and J is TRBJ2-3; no definite D call. The CDR3 extends over 14 amino acids. Germline CDR1 and CDR2: SGHTA and FQGNSA. Trimming removed 0 bases at V and 2 bases at J, with 6 bases between. This CDR3 is CASSLATATDTQYF. In nucleotides, the CDR3 is TGTGCCAGCAGCTTAGCGACGGCCACAGATACGCAGTATTTT.

This clonotype was observed a few times. This chain connects TRBV7-2 to TRBJ1-1; 9 nucleotides line up with TRBD1. The CDR3 is made up of 15 amino acids. The trim removed 4 bases at V and 4 bases at J, leaving 7 bases unmatched. From germline, CDR1 is SGHTA and CDR2 FQGNSA. CDR3 nucleotides: TGTGCCAGCAGCTCGCAACAGGGGGCGGTCACTGAAGCTTTCTTT. This sequence encodes CASSSQQGAVTEAFF.

For the CDR3, the DNA is TGCAGTGCTAGAGATGTACTAGCGAAAGTCAATGAGCAGTTCTTC. This encodes CSARDVLAKVNEQFF. V gene TRBV20-1 combines with J gene TRBJ2-1, with 7 bases lining up with TRBD2. The CDR3 loop spans 15 amino acids. J was trimmed by 6 bases and V by 0 bases; bases with no gene match: 8. Germline values: CDR1 DFQATT, CDR2 SNEGSKA (reference sequence).

This clonotype has a count of ten or more. The chain combines TRBV7-2 with TRBJ2-3; D uncertain. The germline V gene has CDR1 SGHTA and CDR2 FQGNSA. V lost 5 bases, J lost 0 bases, and 12 bases lay in between. CDR3 length: 15 residues. As DNA, the CDR3 is TGTGCCAGCAGCCCGGATACGGTTAGCACAGATACGCAGTATTTT. It specifies CASSPDTVSTDTQYF.

This chain uses TRBV12-3 or TRBV12-4 with TRBJ2-1, with TRBD2 as a possible D gene (5 bases). This CDR3 spans 12 amino acids. V gave up 7 bases and J gave up 4 bases, with 8 bases separating them. CDR3 sequence reads: CASIGDYNEQFF. The CDR3 DNA follows: TGTGCCAGCATCGGGGATTACAATGAGCAGTTCTTC.

The chain employs TRBV29-1 and TRBJ1-4; 11 nucleotides match TRBD1. Trimming cost V 5 bases and J 11 bases; bases outside gene matches: 7. Per the germline V gene, CDR1 is SQVTM and CDR2 is ANQGSEA. The CDR3 covers 13 residues. For the CDR3, the DNA is TGCAGCGTTTTTCTGAGGGACAGGGGGAAACTGTTTTTT. Residues: CSVFLRDRGKLFF.

This clonotype was observed a handful of times. The rearrangement joins TRBV12-3 or TRBV12-4 to TRBJ1-5; the match to TRBD1 covers 10 bases. This CDR3 contains 16 residues. The V and J ends lost 4 bases and 5 bases, in that order; junction bases with no gene match: 8. CDR3 DNA: TGTGCCAGCAGTTCATGGGGACAGGGGTATGATCAGCCCCAGCATTTT. Translating it yields CASSSWGQGYDQPQHF.

This clonotype was observed many times. The germline gene is not matched at one end of the junction; a read error may be the cause. The chain couples TRBV5-1 to TRBJ2-1; TRBD1 aligns across 7 bases. This CDR3 has 15 amino acids. CDR1 and CDR2 from the germline V gene are SGHRS and YFSETQ. Here the CDR3 reads CASSLGDSSYNEQFF. The CDR3 bases are TGTGCCAGCAGCTTAGGGGACAGCTCCTACAATGAGCAGTTCTTC.

This clonotype was seen a handful of times. The V gene is TRBV11-2, the J gene TRBJ1-3; 10 bases are shared with TRBD1. This CDR3 contains 19 residues. The V gene end was trimmed by 5 bases and the J gene end by 0 bases; junction bases not matched to a gene: 13. CDR1 and CDR2 (germline): SGHAT, FQNNGV. The CDR3 is CASSRGRPGTGASGNTIYF. In DNA form, the CDR3 reads TGTGCCAGCAGCCGGGGTCGGCCCGGGACAGGGGCCTCTGGAAACACCATATATTTT.

This clonotype was recorded many times. The V gene is TRBV20-1, the J gene TRBJ2-7; a weak D match, TRBD2 (5 bases). This CDR3 contains 11 residues. Trimming pared 3 bases from V and 4 bases from J, leaving 7 bases between. Germline loops: CDR1 DFQATT, CDR2 SNEGSKA (reference sequence). The CDR3 loop reads CSARAGYEQYF. DNA of the CDR3: TGCAGTGCTAGGGCGGGTTACGAGCAGTACTTC.

The sample holds a few counts of this clonotype. This chain uses TRBV12-3 or TRBV12-4 with TRBJ1-5, with 7 bases matching TRBD1. V lost 8 bases to trimming and J lost 3 bases; unmatched junction nucleotides: 4. The CDR3 is made up of 13 amino acids. Here the CDR3 DNA reads TGTGCCAGCGCGGGACAGACCAATCAGCCCCAGCATTTT. This encodes CASAGQTNQPQHF.